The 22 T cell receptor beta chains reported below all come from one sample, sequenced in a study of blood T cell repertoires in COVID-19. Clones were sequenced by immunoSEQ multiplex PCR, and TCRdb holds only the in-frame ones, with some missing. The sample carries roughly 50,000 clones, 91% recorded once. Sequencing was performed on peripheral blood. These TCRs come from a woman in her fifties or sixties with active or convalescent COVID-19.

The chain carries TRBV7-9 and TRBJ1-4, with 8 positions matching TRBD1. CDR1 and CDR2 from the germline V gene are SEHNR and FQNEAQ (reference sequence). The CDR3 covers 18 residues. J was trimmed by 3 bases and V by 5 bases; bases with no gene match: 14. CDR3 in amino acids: CASSPGQGRWFANEKLFF. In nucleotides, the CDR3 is TGTGCCAGCAGCCCAGGACAGGGTCGGTGGTTTGCTAATGAAAAACTGTTTTTT.

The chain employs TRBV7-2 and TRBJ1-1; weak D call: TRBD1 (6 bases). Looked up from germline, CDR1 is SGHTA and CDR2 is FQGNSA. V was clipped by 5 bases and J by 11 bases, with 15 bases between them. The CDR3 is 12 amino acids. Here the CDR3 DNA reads TGTGCCAGCAGCGTAGAGGGGGTTTGGGCTTTCTTT. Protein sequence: CASSVEGVWAFF.

The chain's CDR3 is CATSESGEQYNEQFF. The CDR3 DNA reads as TGTGCCACCAGTGAGAGCGGGGAGCAATACAATGAGCAGTTCTTC. The V call is TRBV24-1, the J call TRBJ2-1; 7 nucleotides align to TRBD2. Germline assignment: CDR1 KGHDR and CDR2 SFDVKD. The V and J ends lost 4 bases and 4 bases, in that order; junction bases with no gene match: 6. This CDR3 has 15 amino acids.

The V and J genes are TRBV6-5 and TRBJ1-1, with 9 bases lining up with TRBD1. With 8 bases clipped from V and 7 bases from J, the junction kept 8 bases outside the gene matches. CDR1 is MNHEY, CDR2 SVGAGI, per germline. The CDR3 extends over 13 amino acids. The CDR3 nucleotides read TGTGCCAGCCGGGACAGGGAAATTGGTGAAGCTTTCTTT. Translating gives CASRDREIGEAFF.

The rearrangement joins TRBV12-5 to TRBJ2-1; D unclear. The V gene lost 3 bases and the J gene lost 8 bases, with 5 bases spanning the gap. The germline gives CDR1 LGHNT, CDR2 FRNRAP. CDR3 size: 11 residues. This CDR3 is CASGFKYEQFF. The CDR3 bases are TGTGCTAGTGGTTTCAAATATGAGCAGTTCTTC. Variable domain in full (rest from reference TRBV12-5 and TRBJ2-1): DARVTQTPRHKVTEMGQEVTMRCQPILGHNTVFWYRQTMMQGLELLAYFRNRAPLDDSGMPKDRFSAEMPDATLATLKIQPSEPRDSAVYFCASGFKYEQFFGPGTRLTVL.

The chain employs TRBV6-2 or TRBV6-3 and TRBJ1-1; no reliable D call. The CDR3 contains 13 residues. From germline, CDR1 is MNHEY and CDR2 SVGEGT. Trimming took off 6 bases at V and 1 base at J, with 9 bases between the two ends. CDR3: CASSQTRNTEAFF. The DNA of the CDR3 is TGTGCCAGCAGCCAGACACGGAACACTGAAGCTTTCTTT.

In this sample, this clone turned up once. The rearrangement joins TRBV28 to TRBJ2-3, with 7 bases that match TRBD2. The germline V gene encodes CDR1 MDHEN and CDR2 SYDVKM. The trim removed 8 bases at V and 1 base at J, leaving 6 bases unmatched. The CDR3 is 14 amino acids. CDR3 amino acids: CASGGGRGTDTQYF. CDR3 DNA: TGTGCCAGCGGGGGAGGGAGAGGCACAGATACGCAGTATTTT.

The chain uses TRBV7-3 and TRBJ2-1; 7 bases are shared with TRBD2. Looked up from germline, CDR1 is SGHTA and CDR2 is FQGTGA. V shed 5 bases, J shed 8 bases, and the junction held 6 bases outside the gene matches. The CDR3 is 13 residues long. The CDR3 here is CASSTTSRYEQFF. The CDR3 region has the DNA TGTGCCAGCAGCACGACTAGCCGCTATGAGCAGTTCTTC.

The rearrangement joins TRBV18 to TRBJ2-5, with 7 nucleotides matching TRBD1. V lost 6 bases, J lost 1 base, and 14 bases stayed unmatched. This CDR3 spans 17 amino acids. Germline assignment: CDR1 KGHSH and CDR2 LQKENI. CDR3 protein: CASSRRQGGWGQETQYF. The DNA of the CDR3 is TGTGCCAGCTCCCGGAGACAGGGCGGTTGGGGCCAAGAGACCCAGTACTTC.

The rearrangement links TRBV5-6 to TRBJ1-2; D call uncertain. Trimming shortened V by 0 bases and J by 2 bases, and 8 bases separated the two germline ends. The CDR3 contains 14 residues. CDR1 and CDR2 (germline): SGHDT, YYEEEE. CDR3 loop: CASSLGRRNYGYTF. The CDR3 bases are TGTGCCAGCAGCTTGGGCAGGAGGAACTATGGCTACACCTTC.

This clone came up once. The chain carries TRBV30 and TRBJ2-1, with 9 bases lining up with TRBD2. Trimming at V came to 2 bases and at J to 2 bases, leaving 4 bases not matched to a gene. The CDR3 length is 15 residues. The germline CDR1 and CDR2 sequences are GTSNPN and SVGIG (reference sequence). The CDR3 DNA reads TGTGCCTGGAGTTCTACTAGCGGGCCCTACAATGAGCAGTTCTTC. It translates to CAWSSTSGPYNEQFF.

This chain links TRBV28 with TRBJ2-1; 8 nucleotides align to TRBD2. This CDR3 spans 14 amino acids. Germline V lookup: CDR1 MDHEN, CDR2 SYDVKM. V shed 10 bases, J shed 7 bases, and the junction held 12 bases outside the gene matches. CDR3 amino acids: CAIWSGTSGNEQFF. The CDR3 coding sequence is TGTGCCATTTGGTCCGGGACTAGTGGTAATGAGCAGTTCTTC.

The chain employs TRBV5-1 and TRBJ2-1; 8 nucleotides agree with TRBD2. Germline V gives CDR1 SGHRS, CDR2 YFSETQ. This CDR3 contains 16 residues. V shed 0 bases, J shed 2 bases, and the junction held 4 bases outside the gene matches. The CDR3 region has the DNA TGCGCCAGCAGCTTGGCCGTCGGGGGGGCCTACAATGAGCAGTTCTTC. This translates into CASSLAVGGAYNEQFF.

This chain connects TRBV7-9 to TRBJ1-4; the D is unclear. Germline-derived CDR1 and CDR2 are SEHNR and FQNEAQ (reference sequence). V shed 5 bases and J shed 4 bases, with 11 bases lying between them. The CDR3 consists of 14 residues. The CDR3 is CASSQLRGNEKLFF. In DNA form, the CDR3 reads TGTGCCAGCAGCCAACTTCGGGGTAATGAAAAACTGTTTTTT.

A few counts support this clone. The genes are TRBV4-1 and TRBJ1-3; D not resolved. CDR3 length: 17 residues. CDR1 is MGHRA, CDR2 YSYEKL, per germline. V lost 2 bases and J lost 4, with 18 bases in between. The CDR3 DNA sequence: TGCGCCAGCAGCCAACCCGGGGTCCCCGGGGTCGGAAACACCATATATTTT. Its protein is CASSQPGVPGVGNTIYF.

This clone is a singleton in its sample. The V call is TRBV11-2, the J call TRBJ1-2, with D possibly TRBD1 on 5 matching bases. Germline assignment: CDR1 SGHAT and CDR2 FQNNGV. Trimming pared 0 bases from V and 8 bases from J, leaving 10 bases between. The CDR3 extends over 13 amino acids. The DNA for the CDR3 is TGTGCCAGCAGCTTAGAAGGAACAGGCGGCTACACCTTC. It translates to CASSLEGTGGYTF.

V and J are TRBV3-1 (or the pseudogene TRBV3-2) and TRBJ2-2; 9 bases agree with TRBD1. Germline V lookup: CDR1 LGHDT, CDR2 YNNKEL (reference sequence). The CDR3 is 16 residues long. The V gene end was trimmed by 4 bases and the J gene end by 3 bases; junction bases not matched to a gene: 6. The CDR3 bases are TGTGCCAGCAGCCCCGACAGGGGGAAGTACACCGGGGAGCTGTTTTTT. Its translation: CASSPDRGKYTGELFF.

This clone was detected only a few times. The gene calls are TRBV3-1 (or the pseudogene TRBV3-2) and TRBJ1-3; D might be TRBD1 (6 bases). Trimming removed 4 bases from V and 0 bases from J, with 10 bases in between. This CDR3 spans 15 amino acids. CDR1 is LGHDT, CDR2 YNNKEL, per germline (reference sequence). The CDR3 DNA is TGTGCCAGCAGCCTTTCGGACAGCTCTGGAAACACCATATATTTT. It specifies CASSLSDSSGNTIYF.

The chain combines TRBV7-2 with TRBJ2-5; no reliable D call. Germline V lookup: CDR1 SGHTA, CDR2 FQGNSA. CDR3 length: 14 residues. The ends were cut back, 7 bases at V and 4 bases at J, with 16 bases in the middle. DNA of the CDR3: TGTGCCAGCAACGACTGGCAAAATTCAGAGACCCAGTACTTC. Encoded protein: CASNDWQNSETQYF.

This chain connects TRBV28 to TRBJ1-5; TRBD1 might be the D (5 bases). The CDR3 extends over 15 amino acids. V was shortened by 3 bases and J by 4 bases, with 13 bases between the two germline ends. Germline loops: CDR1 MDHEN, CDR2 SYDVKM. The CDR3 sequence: CASSFQGLLNQPQHF. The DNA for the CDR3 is TGTGCCAGCAGTTTTCAGGGACTGTTGAATCAGCCCCAGCATTTT.

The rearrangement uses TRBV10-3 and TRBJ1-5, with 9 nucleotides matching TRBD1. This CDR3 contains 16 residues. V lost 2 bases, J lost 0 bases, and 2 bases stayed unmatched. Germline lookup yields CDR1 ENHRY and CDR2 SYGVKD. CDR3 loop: CAISEGTGSSNQPQHF. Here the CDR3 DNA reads TGTGCCATCAGTGAGGGGACAGGGAGTAGCAATCAGCCCCAGCATTTT.

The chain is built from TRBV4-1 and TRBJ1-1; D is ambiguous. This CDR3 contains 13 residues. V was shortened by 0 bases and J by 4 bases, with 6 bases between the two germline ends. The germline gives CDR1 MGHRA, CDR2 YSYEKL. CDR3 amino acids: CASSQERATEAFF. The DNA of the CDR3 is TGCGCCAGCAGCCAAGAGAGGGCCACTGAAGCTTTCTTT.